The 15 T cell receptor beta chains below come from one sample, sequenced in a study of T cell responses to AZD1222 COVID-19 vaccine. Data came from immunoSEQ multiplex PCR; TCRdb stores just in-frame clones and leaves some out. Of over 110,000 clones in the sample, around 92% were seen once. The source material was peripheral blood, sampled after recovery from COVID-19. The receptors stem from an adult who had recovered from COVID-19.

The rearrangement joins TRBV7-8 to TRBJ2-3; 10 nucleotides align to TRBD2. This CDR3 is built from 16 residues. Germline V CDR1 and CDR2: SGHVS, FQNEAQ. V lost 5 bases, J lost 4 bases, and 9 bases stayed unmatched. The CDR3 is CASSPILAGEADTQYF. Here the CDR3 DNA reads TGTGCCAGCAGCCCAATTCTAGCGGGAGAGGCAGATACGCAGTATTTT. Using reference TRBV7-8 and TRBJ2-3 for the parts outside the CDR3, the full variable domain is GAGVSQSPRYKVAKRGQDVALRCDPISGHVSLFWYQQALGQGPEFLTYFQNEAQLDKSGLPSDRFFAERPEGSVSTLKIQRTQQEDSAVYLCASSPILAGEADTQYFGPGTRLTVL.

The genes are TRBV5-4 and TRBJ1-3, with no clear D. CDR3 length: 16 amino acids. V lost 2 bases, J lost 4 bases, and 16 bases lay in between. The germline V gene has CDR1 SGHNT and CDR2 YYREEE (reference sequence). The CDR3 here is CASSFVGDRVGNTIYF. CDR3 coding DNA: TGTGCCAGCAGCTTTGTCGGGGATCGGGTCGGAAACACCATATATTTT.

The chain uses TRBV12-5 and TRBJ1-6; 12 bases are a match to TRBD1. With 4 bases clipped from V and 7 bases from J, the junction kept 14 bases outside the gene matches. This CDR3 comprises 19 residues. Germline CDR1 LGHNT, CDR2 FRNRAP. DNA of the CDR3: TGTGCTAGTGGTTGGCCCCGGGACAGGGGGCGGGTGGGAAATTCACCCCTCCACTTT. It specifies CASGWPRDRGRVGNSPLHF.

DNA of the CDR3: TGTGCCAGCTCACGTGCAGGCTATGGCACTGAAGCTTTCTTT. Residues: CASSRAGYGTEAFF. This chain connects TRBV18 to TRBJ1-1; no clear D gene. Deletions cut 4 bases from V and 4 bases from J, with 13 bases between. The CDR3 length is 14 residues. Germline lookup yields CDR1 KGHSH and CDR2 LQKENI.

This clone was counted once. The V call is TRBV6-6, the J call TRBJ1-5; D not resolved. V lost 1 base, J lost 3 bases, and 13 bases lay in between. Germline CDR1 is MNHNY and CDR2 is SVGAGI (reference sequence). The CDR3 has 16 residues. For the CDR3, the DNA is TGTGCCAGCAGTTACTTTAAGGGATCCCCCAATCAGCCCCAGCATTTT. This translates into CASSYFKGSPNQPQHF.

This clone is a singleton in its sample. The chain is built from TRBV30 and TRBJ1-1; TRBD1 is a possible D gene (6 bases). V dropped 5 bases and J dropped 6 bases, with 13 bases sitting between them. CDR3 length: 12 residues. The germline gives CDR1 GTSNPN, CDR2 SVGIG (reference sequence). For the CDR3, the DNA is TGTGCCTGGGGGAGTGGGGGCCCTGAAGCTTTCTTT. Translating gives CAWGSGGPEAFF.

The chain combines TRBV7-9 with TRBJ1-3, with D unclear. The V gene's germline CDR1 is SEHNR and CDR2 FQNEAQ (reference sequence). The CDR3 is 17 residues long. Trimming shortened V by 1 base and J by 0 bases, and 13 bases separated the two germline ends. Here the CDR3 DNA reads TGTGCCAGCAGCTTAGAATCGCGGGGAACCTCTGGAAACACCATATATTTT. Translated, it gives CASSLESRGTSGNTIYF.

The count of this clone is one. V and J are TRBV9 and TRBJ2-7; D not certain. The CDR3 loop spans 15 amino acids. V dropped 2 bases and J dropped 0 bases, with 12 bases sitting between them. In germline, CDR1 is SGDLS, CDR2 YYNGEE. CDR3 nucleotides: TGTGCCAGCAGCGTCGGACCTACGAGCTCCTACGAGCAGTACTTC. It translates to CASSVGPTSSYEQYF.

The rearrangement uses TRBV11-2 and TRBJ2-2, with 9 bases aligning to TRBD1. Germline CDR1 reads SGHAT; CDR2 reads FQNNGV. Trimming cost V 4 bases and J 3 bases; bases outside gene matches: 3. The CDR3 has 15 residues. The DNA of the CDR3 is TGTGCCAGCAGCTACCGGGACAGGGACACCGGGGAGCTGTTTTTT. This encodes CASSYRDRDTGELFF. The whole variable domain, remainder taken from reference TRBV11-2 and TRBJ2-2, is EAGVAQSPRYKIIEKRQSVAFWCNPISGHATLYWYQQILGQGPKLLIQFQNNGVVDDSQLPKDRFSAERLKGVDSTLKIQPAKLEDSAVYLCASSYRDRDTGELFFGEGSRLTVL.

This chain uses TRBV20-1 with TRBJ2-1, with D hard to call. CDR1 DFQATT and CDR2 SNEGSKA come from the germline V gene (reference sequence). The V and J ends lost 3 bases and 9 bases respectively, with 9 bases between them. This CDR3 spans 11 amino acids. CDR3: CSASVELEQFF. CDR3 sequence (DNA): TGCAGTGCTAGCGTGGAGCTTGAGCAGTTCTTC.

The chain recombines TRBV11-2 with TRBJ1-1, with D possibly being TRBD1 (5 bases). Germline CDR1 SGHAT, CDR2 FQNNGV. This CDR3 is 15 amino acids long. The ends were cut back, 0 bases at V and 6 bases at J, with 14 bases in the middle. In DNA form, the CDR3 reads TGTGCCAGCAGCTTAGATCGGGGGGGGAAGGCTGAAGCTTTCTTT. Amino acid sequence: CASSLDRGGKAEAFF. Filled out from reference TRBV11-2 and TRBJ1-1, the complete variable domain reads EAGVAQSPRYKIIEKRQSVAFWCNPISGHATLYWYQQILGQGPKLLIQFQNNGVVDDSQLPKDRFSAERLKGVDSTLKIQPAKLEDSAVYLCASSLDRGGKAEAFFGQGTRLTVV.

This clone was seen a single time. The DNA of the CDR3 is TGTGCCAGCAGTGAACCGGGACGCGTGACCTACGAGCAGTACTTC. Protein: CASSEPGRVTYEQYF. This chain connects TRBV6-1 to TRBJ2-7, with D perhaps matching TRBD1 or TRBD2 (5 bases each). CDR1 is MNHNS and CDR2 is SASEGT in the germline V gene. This CDR3 contains 15 residues. V lost 2 bases and J 2 bases, leaving 13 bases between the germline ends.

V usage is TRBV27 and J usage is TRBJ2-1; D may be TRBD1 (6 bases). The CDR3 consists of 15 residues. Looked up from germline, CDR1 is MNHEY and CDR2 is SMNVEV (reference sequence). V was cut by 3 bases and J by 6 bases, with 15 bases left in between. The CDR3 loop reads CASSLLQDSGNEQFF. DNA for the CDR3: TGTGCCAGCAGTTTGTTACAGGACAGCGGCAATGAGCAGTTCTTC.

This chain connects TRBV7-8 to TRBJ2-5; TRBD1 matches at 10 bases. There are 14 residues in the CDR3. Germline values: CDR1 SGHVS, CDR2 FQNEAQ. J lost 5 bases, V lost 4 bases, and 4 bases had no gene match. Here the CDR3 DNA reads TGTGCCAGCAGCTCATCGGACAGGGGGGAGACCCAGTACTTC. Its protein is CASSSSDRGETQYF.

In nucleotides, the CDR3 is TGCAGCGTTTGCAGGGTAGACACTGAAGCTTTCTTT. It encodes CSVCRVDTEAFF. The rearrangement links TRBV29-1 to TRBJ1-1, with a weak D call TRBD1 (5 bases). Per the germline V gene, CDR1 is SQVTM and CDR2 is ANQGSEA. The CDR3 is 12 residues long. Trimming removed 5 bases at V and 3 bases at J, with 10 bases between.